This T cell receptor beta chain is drawn from a study of T cell repertoires in cytomegalovirus infection. Across the study: Well-studied HLA-B-restricted epitopes and recently identified HLA-C-restricted epitopes of CMV were both used in the study. From public TCR beta signatures came an indication of both CMV infection and matching HLA type. Study-wide results and limits: HLA-C-restricted CMV clonotypes gave the most frequent clonotype in two of eight donors. Carriers of CMV and the relevant HLA type were discriminated by public TCR beta frequency.

Germline V gives CDR1 MNHEY, CDR2 SVGAGI. Trimming stripped 3 bases from V and 0 bases from J, with 12 bases between. The CDR3 spans 15 residues. MiXCR was run by TCRdb on the reads, yielding one entry per CDR3 protein. The data hold some 700,000 distinct CDR3 sequences, with 30% to 40% observed a single time. Note on this clonotype: Its antigen is unknown.

The clonotype comes from a human donor in good health (CMV status not recorded). Some clones in this sample may be carry-over from other donors' samples. The sequencing here drew on cultured PBMCs, taken from culture after CMV antigen stimulation. This chain links TRBV6-5 with TRBJ2-7; either TRBD1 or TRBD2 may fit D (5 bases each). The CDR3 DNA sequence: TGTGCCAGCAGTTATGCCGGGGCCCTCTCCTACGAGCAGTACTTC. Protein: CASSYAGALSYEQYF.